This paragraph covers one T cell receptor (beta chain) sequence. The CDR3 sequence is 17 residues long. Losses at the gene ends were 2 bases for V and 3 bases for J; bases not matched to a gene: 14. In germline, CDR1 is SGHDT, CDR2 YYEEEE. This record belongs to a study of blood T cell repertoires in COVID-19. Across the whole study: The United States, Italy and Spain provided the acute and convalescent COVID-19 samples. PBMCs, B-cell-depleted T cells, or T cells provided the cDNA or gDNA that made up the material.

In the authors' methods: Reference gene primer amplification yielded estimated nucleated cell counts. Clones were read by immunoSEQ multiplex PCR, and TCRdb kept only the in-frame ones, dropping some. V and J calls and clone size are given by that table; D and trimming were obtained from the DNA. The table includes almost 55,000 clones, roughly 84% detected once. The sequenced sample was peripheral blood. V usage is TRBV5-6 and J usage is TRBJ2-7; 7 nucleotides align to TRBD2. The TCR sequence derives from a middle-aged man with acute or convalescent COVID-19. The CDR3 DNA reads as TGTGCCAGCAGCTTTAGTAAATTGGCGGGGACTATCTACGAGCAGTACTTC. Its protein is CASSFSKLAGTIYEQYF.